Below are 8 T cell receptor beta chains sequenced from a single sample in a study of T cell clonality in common variable immunodeficiency. Study-level findings and limits: Common variable immunodeficiency TCR beta sequences reportedly had fewer deletions and N-nucleotide insertions.

No antigens are known for them. Method: immunoSEQ multiplex PCR; TCRdb's copy keeps in-frame clones and lacks some. Recorded here are about 28,000 clones, with no singletons, and the ten leading clones hold less than 30%. Sequencing used peripheral blood mononuclear cells. The receptors come from a human donor with common variable immunodeficiency.

Concerning this clone: The missing CDR3 end, 3 residues past where the read stops, is filled in from the germline J gene. This chain uses TRBV18 with TRBJ2-2, with D possibly TRBD1 on 6 matching bases. In germline, CDR1 is KGHSH, CDR2 LQKENI. The CDR3 totals 15 residues. V lost 5 bases and J 4 bases, leaving 14 bases between the germline ends. This CDR3 is CASSSLQGGTGELFF. The CDR3 DNA, read in part, is TGTGCCAGCTCATCCTTACAGGGCGGCACCGGGGAG.

This clone was observed many times. The read is 3 residues too short to cover the CDR3 end, so that end is filled in from the germline J gene. V gene TRBV18 combines with J gene TRBJ1-1; a weak D match, TRBD1 (5 bases). The CDR3 length is 13 residues. Germline values: CDR1 KGHSH, CDR2 LQKENI. V was pared by 4 bases and J by 1 base, with 7 bases between. CDR3 residues: CASSQDKNTEAFF. CDR3 DNA (partial): TGTGCCAGCTCACAGGACAAGAACACTGAA.

This clone was detected ten times or more. The read terminates 3 residues before the CDR3 end, so the remaining end is supplied by the germline J gene. V usage is TRBV7-2 and J usage is TRBJ2-5, with TRBD2 as a possible D gene (7 bases). V shed 4 bases and J shed 6 bases, with 18 bases lying between them. CDR3 length equals 15 residues. Germline CDR1 SGHTA, CDR2 FQGNSA. The CDR3 protein is CASSSFLGGAKTQYF. The CDR3 DNA, read in part, is TGTGCCAGCAGCTCCTTCTTAGGGGGGGCAAAGACC. The full variable domain, its missing parts supplied by reference TRBV7-2 and TRBJ2-5, is GAGVSQSPSNKVTEKGKDVELRCDPISGHTALYWYRQSLGQGLEFLIYFQGNSAPDKSGLPSDRFSAERTGGSVSTLTIQRTQQEDSAVYLCASSSFLGGAKTQYFGPGTRLLVL.

Only a few counts were recorded for this clone. The read falls 3 residues short of the CDR3 end, and the missing part is taken from the germline J gene. This chain links TRBV7-3 with TRBJ2-1; 7 positions match TRBD1. The CDR3 length is 15 residues. The germline V gene encodes CDR1 SGHTA and CDR2 FQGTGA. V gave up 5 bases and J gave up 2 bases; unmatched junction bases: 6. CDR3 DNA, as far as it was read: TGTGCCAGCAGCAAGGGGACAGACACCTACAATGAG. Its translation is CASSKGTDTYNE. The CDR3, in full, reads CASSKGTDTYNEQFF.

This clone occurred many times. The sequenced fragment ends 3 residues before the CDR3 boundary, so the rest is inferred from the germline J gene. The chain joins TRBV6-1 to TRBJ1-6; possibly TRBD1 for D (6 bases). Germline-derived CDR1 and CDR2 are MNHNS and SASEGT. This CDR3 has 18 residues. The V and J ends lost 2 bases and 4 bases respectively, with 18 bases between them. The CDR3 bases that were read are TGTGCCAGCAGTGAAACGGGAGACAGGAGGATTTATAATTCACCC. It encodes CASSETGDRRIYNSP. The entire CDR3 is CASSETGDRRIYNSPLHF.

This clone was detected a few times. From the germline J gene comes the end of the CDR3, since the read stops 3 residues before it. V gene TRBV11-2 combines with J gene TRBJ2-1; 11 nucleotides line up with TRBD2. Germline CDR1 and CDR2: SGHAT and FQNNGV. Trimming cost V 1 base and J 6 bases; bases outside gene matches: 2. There are 15 residues in the CDR3. Partial CDR3 DNA: TGTGCCAGCAGCTTAGTAGCGGGGGGGCGCAATGAG. This codes for CASSLVAGGRNE. The CDR3 reads in full as CASSLVAGGRNEQFF.

In the case of this clone: The read ends 3 residues before the CDR3 terminus; that terminus is restored from the germline J gene. V gene TRBV19 combines with J gene TRBJ1-6, with D possibly being TRBD1 (5 bases). The CDR3 is 19 residues long. V dropped 10 bases and J dropped 7 bases, with 32 bases sitting between them. Germline V gene data show CDR1 as LNHDA and CDR2 as SQIVND (reference sequence). The CDR3 region is CANGHHPSIIHPKNSPLHF. The part of the CDR3 DNA that was read is TGTGCCAATGGACACCATCCTTCTATAATTCACCCAAAAAATTCACCC.

The table lists this clone with a few counts. The read ends 3 residues before the CDR3 terminus; that terminus is restored from the germline J gene. V is TRBV18 and J is TRBJ1-1; no clear D gene. With 6 bases removed from V and 2 bases from J, the gap between germline ends came to 10 bases. The CDR3 length is 13 residues. Per germline, CDR1 KGHSH and CDR2 LQKENI. CDR3 sequence reads: CASSRGLNTEAFF. The DNA read from the CDR3 is TGTGCCAGCTCTCGCGGACTTAACACTGAA.